This T cell receptor (beta chain) was identified in a study of blood T cell repertoires in COVID-19. For the study at large: Whether acute or convalescent, the COVID-19 samples came from the United States, Italy and Spain. In each case, the material was cDNA or gDNA derived from T cells, B-cell-depleted T cells, or PBMCs.

Original processing notes: The authors estimated nucleated cell counts from reference gene primer amplification. TCRdb keeps only in-frame clones here, not all; method: immunoSEQ multiplex PCR. That table gives V, J and clone size, and the DNA gave D and trimming. The sample shows under 95,000 clones, just over 85% of them seen only once. The CDR3 length is 14 residues. V was trimmed by 6 bases and J by 5 bases, leaving 13 bases between them. The germline CDR1 and CDR2 sequences are MNHEY and SMNVEV (reference sequence). The receptor was derived from a human donor in a cohort sampled during active COVID-19. Material for sequencing was peripheral blood. The rearrangement links TRBV27 to TRBJ2-2, with D perhaps TRBD2 (7 bases). CDR3 loop: CASRRRGGTGELFF. The CDR3 region has the DNA TGTGCCAGCAGGCGGAGGGGGGGGACCGGGGAGCTGTTTTTT.